This T cell receptor beta chain appears in the sequencing data of a study of molecular identifiers for immune sequencing clone quantification. Library preparation followed earlier protocols using designated TCR primers. TCRdb independently ran MiXCR on the PCR reads; one entry per CDR3 protein. The table has roughly 93,000 distinct CDR3 sequences, around 25% seen once; the top ten hold about 0.8%. Details on this clonotype: Its antigen is undetermined. This clone may be a read error of a much larger clone one base away.

Study conclusions and caveats: Among some 1.1 million naive cells, spiked Jurkat TCR RNA from a single cell was reportedly detectable. Under 1% of molecules in naive cells, but over 97% of effector molecules, belonged to clones above 20 RNA copies.

Naive CD8 T cells, phenotype CD8+CD4-CCR7+CD45RA+, were sorted. The TCR sequence derives from a human donor in good health. Some libraries in this study had Jurkat cell RNA spiked in. The sample was naive CD8+ T cells from blood, with Jurkat cell RNA spiked in. The subset: FACS-sorted CD8+CD4-CCR7+CD45RA+ naive T cells.

The CDR3 region has the DNA TGCAGTGCTATGTACTCGGGACGGACGAGCAATCAGCCCCAGCATTTT. Protein sequence: CSAMYSGRTSNQPQHF. The V call is TRBV20-1, the J call TRBJ1-5, with D possibly being TRBD1 (5 bases). The CDR3 extends over 16 amino acids. V lost 4 bases and J 1 base, leaving 17 bases between the germline ends. Germline V gene sequence: CDR1 DFQATT, CDR2 SNEGSKA (reference sequence).